This T cell receptor beta chain appears in the sequencing data of a study of T-cell reconstitution after alpha-beta-depleted transplantation in children. Findings and limits, study-wide: One year after transplant, T-cell counts and diversity came mostly from newly produced T cells. About two months after transplant, alpha-beta T cells reportedly came from several hundred expanded graft clones. High day-60 TCRbeta diversity in some patients came from surviving recipient T cells and thymic progenitors.

After removal of 5 bases from V and 3 bases from J, the junction contained 9 bases not matched to a gene. This CDR3 contains 18 residues. Per germline, CDR1 LNHNV and CDR2 YYDKDF (reference sequence). Ten or more counts support this clonotype. Its antigen is still unknown. It was with unique molecular identifiers that the TCRbeta library was prepared. One entry per CDR3 protein results from TCRdb running MiXCR on the PCR reads. In the table there are 700,000 or so distinct CDR3 sequences, about 12% of which are singletons. The receptor was isolated from a girl aged 2 to 9 with congenital amegakaryocytic thrombocytopenia, due to receive a stem cell transplant. This specimen consisted of PBMCs, obtained before TCRalphabeta/CD19-depleted stem cell transplant. This rearrangement joins TRBV15 to TRBJ2-3; 15 nucleotides agree with TRBD2. This chain's CDR3 is CATSAHLGTSGRTDTQYF. CDR3 in DNA: TGTGCCACCAGCGCTCACCTTGGGACTAGCGGGAGGACAGATACGCAGTATTTT. The entire variable domain, with the rest obtained from reference TRBV15 and TRBJ2-3, is as follows: DAMVIQNPRYQVTQFGKPVTLSCSQTLNHNVMYWYQQKSSQAPKLLFHYYDKDFNNEADTPDNFQSRRPNTSFCFLDIRSPGLGDTAMYLCATSAHLGTSGRTDTQYFGPGTRLTVL.